This T cell receptor beta chain appears in the sequencing data of a study of OX40 agonist ivuxolimab in advanced cancers. Regarding the study in general: Ivuxolimab was a fully human IgG2 agonistic monoclonal antibody targeting the costimulatory receptor OX40 (CD134). Prior anti-PD-1, anti-PD-L1 or anti-CTLA-4 therapy was permitted, and about two fifths of dose-escalation patients had received checkpoint inhibitors. The paper reports the monotherapy dose-escalation portion (N of about 47 patients) of the phase I ivuxolimab trial. Partial responses were achieved by three dose-escalation patients, of whom one had hepatocellular carcinoma and two had cutaneous melanoma. A male proportion of roughly 80% and a mean age of approximately 60 years, ranging from 23 to 79, were recorded for the dose-escalation cohort. Of the roughly 54 patients in dose escalation, about 20 had hepatocellular carcinoma, around 15 had melanoma, 9 had renal cell carcinoma and 9 had head and neck cancer. Intravenous ivuxolimab was administered to patients every 2 weeks at six dose levels: 0.01, 0.1, 0.3, 1.5, 3 and 10 mg/kg. Peripheral TCRbeta sequencing was intended to test whether TCR sequence diversity was altered and clonal T-cell expansion was caused by ivuxolimab. The paper's findings and limits, for the study overall: After ivuxolimab, CD8+ T cells had more expanded clones than CD4+ T cells on average. In the 0.1-3.0 mg/kg groups, partial responders were among the patients with the lowest normalized peripheral clonal expansion, particularly in CD8+ T cells. Clonal expansion of both CD4+ and CD8+ blood T cells was observed from baseline to week 6 at doses 0.1 to 3.0 mg/kg. The antigen specificity of the peripheral T cells that underwent clonal expansion was not determined. Low levels of normalized T-cell clonal expansion were also shown by some nonresponding patients.

Concerning this clone: Its antigen has not been determined. Per-nucleotide qualities are absent, and no much larger clonotype sits a single base away.

Via the germline V gene (reference sequence), CDR1 is LNHDA and CDR2 SQIVND. Trimming takes 6 bases from V and 6 bases from J, and the germline ends sit 8 bases apart. From cysteine to phenylalanine, the CDR3 is 11 amino acids long. Here the CDR3 DNA is all that survives: 33 bases in frame from base 1. The trial excluded patients who had a history of autoimmune disease or who were on systemic immunosuppression. In every dose cohort, peripheral blood was drawn for TCR sequencing at baseline, cycle 4 day 1, and cycle 7 day 1. The samples were drawn from a first-in-human, open-label, multicenter phase I dose-escalation trial of ivuxolimab. Adults with locally advanced or metastatic melanoma, renal cell, hepatocellular, or head and neck squamous cell carcinoma were enrolled in the trial. CD4+ and CD8+ T cells were sorted separately from peripheral blood before TCR sequencing. Genomic DNA was isolated from the sorted cells so that the TCRbeta CDR3 region could be sequenced. The immunoSEQ Assay was used to sequence the TCRbeta CDR3 regions. Here the immuneACCESS table is served through TCRdb, limited to in-frame sequences with V and J called. Missing clones are a known gap in these copies; in checked studies unresolved V genes cover under half, and the rest lacks a known reason. Recorded for this sample are about 48,000 clones; 91% of them occurred a single time. Clones ranked in the top ten supply approximately 5% of the sample.

This clonotype was obtained from an adult with an advanced solid tumor such as melanoma, head and neck, liver or kidney cancer. The starting material was CD4+ or CD8+ T cells sorted from blood, obtained in a trial of the OX40 agonist ivuxolimab. Recombination linked TRBV19 to TRBJ1-1; no D segment can be confidently identified. The CDR3 is CASRLPPEAFF. The DNA reads as follows: TGTGCCAGTAGGCTGCCGCCTGAAGCTTTCTTT.